These 24 T cell receptor beta chains were all obtained from the same sample, sequenced in a study of cytomegalovirus exposure and HLA in healthy donors. The PCR used 60 Vbeta and 13 Jbeta primers. TCRdb keeps only in-frame clones here, not all; method: immunoSEQ multiplex PCR. The sample carries around 160,000 clones, approximately 80% recorded once. Sequencing was done on a sample of PBMCs. These TCRs come from a woman aged 40 to 55 in good health and CMV-seropositive.

This clone has a handful of counts. The chain joins TRBV6-5 to TRBJ1-5; 7 bases line up with TRBD1. This CDR3 is built from 13 residues. CDR1 is MNHEY, CDR2 SVGAGI, per germline. With 5 bases clipped from V and 6 bases from J, the junction kept 4 bases outside the gene matches. The CDR3 DNA follows: TGTGCCAGCAGTCAAAGGGGGCCTCAGCCCCAGCATTTT. Its protein product is CASSQRGPQPQHF.

This chain links TRBV6-1 with TRBJ1-3, with 7 bases identical to TRBD1. V shed 5 bases, J shed 4 bases, and the junction held 8 bases outside the gene matches. The CDR3 loop spans 15 amino acids. From germline, CDR1 is MNHNS and CDR2 SASEGT. The CDR3 nucleotides are TGTGCCAGCAGTACTAGACAGGGTGACGGAAACACCATATATTTT. It yields the protein CASSTRQGDGNTIYF.

This clone was detected a few times. The chain carries TRBV28 and TRBJ2-7, with D possibly being TRBD2 (6 bases). Trimming removed 6 bases from V and 6 bases from J, with 21 bases in between. The CDR3 runs 15 residues. CDR1 MDHEN and CDR2 SYDVKM come from the germline V gene. This chain's CDR3 is CASSFGGGGGLEQYF. Here the CDR3 DNA reads TGTGCCAGCAGCTTTGGGGGTGGAGGAGGGCTCGAGCAGTACTTC. Full variable domain (remainder filled in from reference TRBV28 and TRBJ2-7): DVKVTQSSRYLVKRTGEKVFLECVQDMDHENMFWYRQDPGLGLRLIYFSYDVKMKEKGDIPEGYSVSREKKERFSLILESASTNQTSMYLCASSFGGGGGLEQYFGPGTRLTVT.

The genes are TRBV5-1 and TRBJ1-1; the D gene is possibly TRBD1 (6 bases). The CDR3 is 15 amino acids. Germline V gives CDR1 SGHRS, CDR2 YFSETQ. V lost 2 bases and J 0 bases, leaving 11 bases between the germline ends. The CDR3 DNA reads as TGCGCCAGCAGCTTTCTCGGGGACATGAACACTGAAGCTTTCTTT. This encodes CASSFLGDMNTEAFF.

V usage is TRBV11-2 and J usage is TRBJ1-2; D is unclear. Germline V gene data show CDR1 as SGHAT and CDR2 as FQNNGV. The length of the CDR3 is 14 residues. Trimming left V 0 bases short and J 8 bases short, with 13 bases between. CDR3 bases: TGTGCCAGCAGCTTAGATCGTCAGTATAGCGGCTACACCTTC. Its protein product is CASSLDRQYSGYTF.

Only one count was recorded for this clone. The chain links TRBV6-5 to TRBJ2-7, with D possibly being TRBD2 (5 bases). The CDR3 has 14 residues. V lost 0 bases and J lost 3, with 9 bases in between. Germline values: CDR1 MNHEY, CDR2 SVGAGI. The CDR3 bases are TGTGCCAGCAGTTACTCGACCGGGATCTACGAGCAGTACTTC. The encoded protein is CASSYSTGIYEQYF.

V and J are TRBV19 and TRBJ2-4, with 10 bases lining up with TRBD2. V lost 0 bases and J lost 7; bases outside the gene matches: 3. The germline CDR1 and CDR2 sequences are LNHDA and SQIVND (reference sequence). This CDR3 comprises 15 residues. The DNA for the CDR3 is TGTGCCAGTAGTATAGATTTGGGACTAGCGAACATTCAGTACTTC. Translation: CASSIDLGLANIQYF.

CDR3 sequence (DNA): TGTGCCAGCAGGGGCCTTACAGATAATTCACCCCTCCACTTT. Amino acids: CASRGLTDNSPLHF. The chain is built from TRBV7-9 and TRBJ1-6; D remains unclear. Per the germline V gene, CDR1 is SEHNR and CDR2 is FQNEAQ (reference sequence). Deletions cut 6 bases from V and 5 bases from J, with 11 bases between. CDR3 length equals 14 residues.

In its sample, this clone was seen once. The J gene is TRBJ1-6, the V gene TRBV19; TRBD1 matches 9 bases. Trimming took 4 bases from V and 11 from J; bases not matched to a gene: 3. The V gene's germline CDR1 is LNHDA and CDR2 SQIVND (reference sequence). This CDR3 region has 13 residues. The CDR3 DNA sequence: TGTGCCAGTAGTAGCGACAGGGGGACACCCCTCCACTTT. Translating gives CASSSDRGTPLHF. The entire variable domain, with the rest obtained from reference TRBV19 and TRBJ1-6, is as follows: DGGITQSPKYLFRKEGQNVTLSCEQNLNHDAMYWYRQDPGQGLRLIYYSQIVNDFQKGDIAEGYSVSREKKESFPLTVTSAQKNPTAFYLCASSSDRGTPLHFGNGTRLTVT.

V usage is TRBV27 and J usage is TRBJ2-6; D ambiguous. V lost 6 bases to trimming and J lost 0 bases, with 9 bases between them. This CDR3 contains 15 residues. CDR1 MNHEY and CDR2 SMNVEV come from the germline V gene (reference sequence). CDR3 coding DNA: TGTGCCAGCAGGCAAATAGACTCTGGGGCCAACGTCCTGACTTTC. Its translation: CASRQIDSGANVLTF.

There are a few counts of this clone. The chain links TRBV7-9 to TRBJ1-2; unclear D gene. CDR3 size: 14 residues. The germline CDR1 and CDR2 sequences are SEHNR and FQNEAQ (reference sequence). Trimming removed 1 base from V and 4 bases from J, with 10 bases in between. In DNA form, the CDR3 reads TGTGCCAGCAGCTTAGGGGCAGACCTCTATGGCTACACCTTC. Translating it yields CASSLGADLYGYTF.

This clone was seen once. One end of the junction does not line up with germline, which may come from a read error. The V call is TRBV7-9, the J call TRBJ2-7; D is uncertain. The CDR3 totals 12 residues. Looked up from germline, CDR1 is SEHNR and CDR2 is FQNEAQ (reference sequence). The CDR3 DNA sequence: TGTTCCAGCAGCTTAGATATATACGAGCAGTACTTC. Amino acids: CSSSLDIYEQYF.

The V and J genes are TRBV6-5 and TRBJ1-2; no reliable D call. The CDR3 contains 14 residues. Germline V gene sequence: CDR1 MNHEY, CDR2 SVGAGI. The V and J ends lost 5 bases and 4 bases respectively, with 14 bases between them. The chain's CDR3 is CASSNLGGFYGYTF. CDR3 sequence (DNA): TGTGCCAGCAGTAACCTTGGAGGGTTCTATGGCTACACCTTC.

The chain has TRBV15 and TRBJ1-2; TRBD1 matches at 7 bases. The length of the CDR3 is 15 residues. The J segment lost 5 bases and the V segment lost 0 bases, leaving 6 bases of the junction unmatched. Per the germline V gene, CDR1 is LNHNV and CDR2 is YYDKDF (reference sequence). CDR3 DNA: TGTGCCACCAGCAGAGATTTAGGGGGCGCGTATGGCTACACCTTC. It codes for CATSRDLGGAYGYTF.

The chain recombines TRBV30 with TRBJ1-5; tentative D call: TRBD1 (6 bases). The CDR3 loop spans 16 amino acids. Germline V CDR1 and CDR2: GTSNPN, SVGIG (reference sequence). V was clipped by 3 bases and J by 4 bases, with 19 bases between them. CDR3 sequence reads: CAWSLQGRVGNQPQHF. Here the CDR3 DNA reads TGTGCCTGGAGCCTACAGGGACGGGTAGGGAATCAGCCCCAGCATTTT.

V gene TRBV27 combines with J gene TRBJ2-1; 13 nucleotides align to TRBD2. This CDR3 is built from 15 residues. The V gene's germline CDR1 is MNHEY and CDR2 SMNVEV (reference sequence). V lost 5 bases and J lost 7; bases outside the gene matches: 5. In nucleotides, the CDR3 is TGTGCCAGCAGTGGGGGACTAGCGGGACCAAATGAGCAGTTCTTC. This translates into CASSGGLAGPNEQFF.

Points on this clone: This CDR3 is also generated by other DNA sequences in the sample. The chain combines TRBV19 with TRBJ2-6, with 9 bases aligning to TRBD1. This CDR3 region has 15 residues. Germline V gives CDR1 LNHDA, CDR2 SQIVND (reference sequence). Trimming removed 6 bases from V and 2 bases from J; junction bases left unmatched: 2. CDR3 amino acids: CASSTGGTGANVLTF. CDR3 nucleotides: TGTGCCAGTAGCACAGGGGGCACTGGGGCCAACGTCCTGACTTTC.

This clone has only a few counts. This chain uses TRBV11-2 with TRBJ2-7; 9 bases are shared with TRBD1. The V gene's germline CDR1 is SGHAT and CDR2 FQNNGV. V shed 5 bases, J shed 1 base, and the junction held 6 bases outside the gene matches. The CDR3 spans 15 residues. The DNA of the CDR3 is TGTGCCAGCAGCCGCACAGGGGGCGCTTCCTACGAGCAGTACTTC. Translating it yields CASSRTGGASYEQYF.

V and J are TRBV18 and TRBJ1-2; 11 positions agree with TRBD1. The CDR3 is made up of 14 amino acids. V gave up 6 bases and J gave up 8 bases; unmatched junction bases: 8. Germline CDR1 KGHSH, CDR2 LQKENI. In DNA form, the CDR3 reads TGTGCCAGCTCTCAAGGACAGGGGGCGGAAGGCTACACCTTC. Translation gives CASSQGQGAEGYTF.

The rearrangement joins TRBV28 to TRBJ1-4, with 7 bases that match TRBD1. V shed 6 bases, J shed 4 bases, and the junction held 5 bases outside the gene matches. The V gene's germline CDR1 is MDHEN and CDR2 SYDVKM. The length of the CDR3 is 14 residues. The CDR3 loop is CASRRDSNNEKLFF. The CDR3 DNA is TGTGCCAGCAGGCGGGACAGCAATAATGAAAAACTGTTTTTT.

This clone was seen a few times. The genes are TRBV7-2 and TRBJ2-7, with D perhaps TRBD2 (6 bases). CDR1 SGHTA and CDR2 FQGNSA come from the germline V gene. The CDR3 spans 15 residues. The V end was cut by 1 base, the J end by 4 bases, with 14 bases between. CDR3 residues: CASSLGPGEQYEQYF. The DNA of the CDR3 is TGTGCCAGCAGCTTAGGGCCGGGAGAGCAATACGAGCAGTACTTC.

CDR3 protein: CASSPRTGGHEQYF. The CDR3 bases are TGTGCCAGCAGCCCCCGGACAGGGGGCCACGAGCAGTACTTC. The rearrangement uses TRBV14 and TRBJ2-7; TRBD1 matches at 11 bases. The CDR3 is 14 residues long. After removal of 4 bases from V and 5 bases from J, the junction contained 4 bases not matched to a gene. Germline CDR1 is SGHDN and CDR2 is FVKESK.

The V and J genes are TRBV30 and TRBJ2-5; 12 nucleotides line up with TRBD2. V lost 8 bases, J lost 5 bases, and 9 bases stayed unmatched. The CDR3 consists of 14 residues. Germline V gene sequence: CDR1 GTSNPN, CDR2 SVGIG (reference sequence). The chain's CDR3 is CALTSGGQGETQYF. The CDR3 coding sequence is TGTGCCCTGACTAGCGGGGGTCAGGGGGAGACCCAGTACTTC.

The chain couples TRBV29-1 to TRBJ2-1; 15 positions match TRBD2. Germline loops: CDR1 SQVTM, CDR2 ANQGSEA. The CDR3 covers 14 residues. The V gene end was trimmed by 7 bases and the J gene end by 8 bases; junction bases not matched to a gene: 6. In DNA form, the CDR3 reads TGCAGCGCCACAGGGACTAGCGGGAGGTATGAGCAGTTCTTC. This encodes CSATGTSGRYEQFF.